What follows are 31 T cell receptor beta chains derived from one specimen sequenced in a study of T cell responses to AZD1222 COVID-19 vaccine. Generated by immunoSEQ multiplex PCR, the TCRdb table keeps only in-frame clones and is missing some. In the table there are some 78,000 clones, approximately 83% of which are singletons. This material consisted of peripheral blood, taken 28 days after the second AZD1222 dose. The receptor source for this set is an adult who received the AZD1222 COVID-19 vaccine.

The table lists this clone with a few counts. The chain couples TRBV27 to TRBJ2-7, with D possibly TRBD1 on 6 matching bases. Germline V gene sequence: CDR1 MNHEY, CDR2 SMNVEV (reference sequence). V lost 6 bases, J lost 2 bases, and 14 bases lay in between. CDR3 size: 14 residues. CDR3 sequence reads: CASSLDRSTYEQYF. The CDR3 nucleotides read TGTGCCAGCAGCTTGGACAGATCCACCTACGAGCAGTACTTC.

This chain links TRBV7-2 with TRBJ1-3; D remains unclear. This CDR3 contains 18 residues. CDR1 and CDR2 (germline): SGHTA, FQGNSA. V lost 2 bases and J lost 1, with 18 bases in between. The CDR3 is CASSLTMAPRESGNTIYF. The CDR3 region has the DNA TGTGCCAGCAGCTTAACGATGGCGCCCCGGGAATCTGGAAACACCATATATTTT.

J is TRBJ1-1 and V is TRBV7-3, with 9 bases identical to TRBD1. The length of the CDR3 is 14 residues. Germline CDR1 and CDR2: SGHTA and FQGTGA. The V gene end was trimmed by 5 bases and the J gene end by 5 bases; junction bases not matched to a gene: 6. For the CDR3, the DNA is TGTGCCAGCAGCCCCGGACAGGGGAGGACTGAAGCTTTCTTT. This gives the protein CASSPGQGRTEAFF.

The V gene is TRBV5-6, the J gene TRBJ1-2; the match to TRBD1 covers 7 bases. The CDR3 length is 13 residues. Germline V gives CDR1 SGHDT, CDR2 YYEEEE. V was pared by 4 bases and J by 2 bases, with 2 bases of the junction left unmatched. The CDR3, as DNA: TGTGCCAGCAGCCCAGGGGGGAACTATGGCTACACCTTC. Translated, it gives CASSPGGNYGYTF.

CDR3 residues: CASSRVAGGARANVLTF. The CDR3 DNA is TGTGCCAGCAGCCGAGTTGCGGGGGGTGCGCGGGCCAACGTCCTGACTTTC. The rearrangement uses TRBV5-4 and TRBJ2-6; the match to TRBD2 covers 8 bases. The CDR3 totals 17 residues. Germline assignment: CDR1 SGHNT and CDR2 YYREEE (reference sequence). With V trimmed by 4 bases and J by 5 bases, 11 bases remained unmatched.

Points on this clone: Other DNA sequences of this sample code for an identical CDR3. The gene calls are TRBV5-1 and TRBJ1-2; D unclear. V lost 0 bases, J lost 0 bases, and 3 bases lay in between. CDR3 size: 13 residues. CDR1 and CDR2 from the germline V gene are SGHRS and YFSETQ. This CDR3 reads CASSLGANYGYTF. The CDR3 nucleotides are TGCGCCAGCAGCTTGGGAGCTAACTATGGCTACACCTTC. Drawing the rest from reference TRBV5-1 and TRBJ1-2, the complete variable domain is KAGVTQTPRYLIKTRGQQVTLSCSPISGHRSVSWYQQTPGQGLQFLFEYFSETQRNKGNFPGRFSGRQFSNSRSEMNVSTLELGDSALYLCASSLGANYGYTFGSGTRLTVV.

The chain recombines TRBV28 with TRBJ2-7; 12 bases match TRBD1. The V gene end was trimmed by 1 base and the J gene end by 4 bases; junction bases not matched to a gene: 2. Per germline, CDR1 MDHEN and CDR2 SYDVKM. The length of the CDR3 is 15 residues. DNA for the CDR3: TGTGCCAGCAGTTTATCGGGACAGGGGGCTTACGAGCAGTACTTC. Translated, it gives CASSLSGQGAYEQYF.

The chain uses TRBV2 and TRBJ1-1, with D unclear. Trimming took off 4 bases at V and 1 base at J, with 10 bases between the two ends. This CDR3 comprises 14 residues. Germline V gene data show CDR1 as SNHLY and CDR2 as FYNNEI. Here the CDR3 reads CASSVAGWNTEAFF. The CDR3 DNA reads TGTGCCAGCAGTGTGGCGGGATGGAACACTGAAGCTTTCTTT.

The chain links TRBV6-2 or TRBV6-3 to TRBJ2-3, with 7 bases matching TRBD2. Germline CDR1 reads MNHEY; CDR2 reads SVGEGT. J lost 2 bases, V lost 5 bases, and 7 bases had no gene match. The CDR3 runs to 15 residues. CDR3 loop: CASSIGLAVTDTQYF. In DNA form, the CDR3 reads TGTGCCAGCAGTATTGGCCTAGCGGTCACAGATACGCAGTATTTT.

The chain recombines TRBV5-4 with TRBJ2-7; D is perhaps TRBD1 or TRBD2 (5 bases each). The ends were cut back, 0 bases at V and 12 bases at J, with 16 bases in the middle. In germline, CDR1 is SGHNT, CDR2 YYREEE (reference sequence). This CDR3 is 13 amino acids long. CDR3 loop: CASSLAGMAGRYF. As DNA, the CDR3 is TGTGCCAGCAGCTTGGCCGGGATGGCAGGGAGGTACTTC.

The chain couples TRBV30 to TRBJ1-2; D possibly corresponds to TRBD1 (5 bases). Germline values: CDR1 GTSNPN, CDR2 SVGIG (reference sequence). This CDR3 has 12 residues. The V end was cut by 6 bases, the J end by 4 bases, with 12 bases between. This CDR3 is CACPEGSYGYTF. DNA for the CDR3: TGTGCCTGCCCTGAGGGGAGCTATGGCTACACCTTC.

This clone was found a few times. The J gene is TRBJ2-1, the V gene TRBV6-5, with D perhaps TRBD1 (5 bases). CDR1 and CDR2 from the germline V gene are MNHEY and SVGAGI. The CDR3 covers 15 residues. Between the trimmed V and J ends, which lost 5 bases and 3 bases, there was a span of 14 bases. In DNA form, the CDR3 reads TGTGCCAGCAGTAGACAGCCCCAACACTACAATGAGCAGTTCTTC. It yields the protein CASSRQPQHYNEQFF.

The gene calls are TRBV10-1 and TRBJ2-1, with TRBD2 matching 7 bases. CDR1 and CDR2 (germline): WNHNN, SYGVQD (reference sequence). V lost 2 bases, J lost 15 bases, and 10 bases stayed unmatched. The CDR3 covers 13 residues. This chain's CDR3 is CASSESGAGVVFF. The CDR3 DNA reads TGCGCCAGCAGTGAGAGCGGGGCGGGAGTGGTGTTCTTC.

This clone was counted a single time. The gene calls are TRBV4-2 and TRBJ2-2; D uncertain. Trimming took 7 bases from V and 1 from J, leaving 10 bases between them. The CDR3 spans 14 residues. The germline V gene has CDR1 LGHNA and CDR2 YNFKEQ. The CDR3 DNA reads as TGTGCCAGCACCTGGCAAGAGAACACCGGGGAGCTGTTTTTT. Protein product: CASTWQENTGELFF.

DNA for the CDR3: TGTGCCAGTAGGCGACTAGGTCCATACAATGAGCAGTTCTTC. This codes for CASRRLGPYNEQFF. The genes are TRBV19 and TRBJ2-1; TRBD2 might be the D (6 bases). Germline CDR1 and CDR2: LNHDA and SQIVND (reference sequence). The CDR3 is 14 residues long. Trimming pared 6 bases from V and 4 bases from J, leaving 13 bases between.

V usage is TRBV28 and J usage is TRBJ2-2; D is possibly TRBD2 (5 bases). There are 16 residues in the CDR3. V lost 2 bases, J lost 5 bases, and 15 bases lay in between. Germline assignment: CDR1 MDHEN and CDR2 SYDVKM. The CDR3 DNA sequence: TGTGCCAGCAGTTTAGAGCGGCAGGATTTAACCGGGGAGCTGTTTTTT. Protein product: CASSLERQDLTGELFF.

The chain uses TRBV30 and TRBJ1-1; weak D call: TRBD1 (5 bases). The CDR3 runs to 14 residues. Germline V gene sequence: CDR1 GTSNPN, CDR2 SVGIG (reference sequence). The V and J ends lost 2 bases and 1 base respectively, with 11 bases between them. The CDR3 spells CAWSRGRQNTEAFF. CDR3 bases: TGTGCCTGGAGTAGGGGACGCCAGAACACTGAAGCTTTCTTT.

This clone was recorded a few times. CDR3 region: CASSLRLAGGGGANVLTF. The DNA of the CDR3 is TGTGCCAGCAGCCTCCGACTAGCGGGAGGGGGAGGGGCCAACGTCCTGACTTTC. The J gene is TRBJ2-6, the V gene TRBV14, with 14 bases fitting TRBD2. CDR1 is SGHDN and CDR2 is FVKESK in the germline V gene. This CDR3 has 18 residues. V shed 4 bases and J 4 bases; nucleotides not matched to a gene: 6.

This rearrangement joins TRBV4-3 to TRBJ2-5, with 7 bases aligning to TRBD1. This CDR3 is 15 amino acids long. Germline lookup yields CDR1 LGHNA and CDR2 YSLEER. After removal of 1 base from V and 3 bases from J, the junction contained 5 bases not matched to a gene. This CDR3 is CASSQASTGKETQYF. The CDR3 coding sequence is TGCGCCAGCAGCCAAGCTTCGACAGGGAAAGAGACCCAGTACTTC.

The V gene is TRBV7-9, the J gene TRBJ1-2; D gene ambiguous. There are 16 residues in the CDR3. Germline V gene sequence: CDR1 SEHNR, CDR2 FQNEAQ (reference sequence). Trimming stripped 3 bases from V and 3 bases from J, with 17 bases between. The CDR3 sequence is CASSFGAHVSDYGYTF. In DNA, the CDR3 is TGTGCCAGCAGCTTTGGTGCGCACGTTTCAGACTATGGCTACACCTTC. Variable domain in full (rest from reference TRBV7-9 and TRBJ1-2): DTGVSQNPRHKITKRGQNVTFRCDPISEHNRLYWYRQTLGQGPEFLTYFQNEAQLEKSRLLSDRFSAERPKGSFSTLEIQRTEQGDSAMYLCASSFGAHVSDYGYTFGSGTRLTVV.

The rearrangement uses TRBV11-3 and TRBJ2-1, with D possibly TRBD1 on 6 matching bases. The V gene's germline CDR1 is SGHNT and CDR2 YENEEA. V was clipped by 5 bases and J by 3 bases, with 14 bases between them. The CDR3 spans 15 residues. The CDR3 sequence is CASSHRRGYYNEQFF. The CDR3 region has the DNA TGTGCCAGCAGCCATCGTAGGGGGTACTACAATGAGCAGTTCTTC.

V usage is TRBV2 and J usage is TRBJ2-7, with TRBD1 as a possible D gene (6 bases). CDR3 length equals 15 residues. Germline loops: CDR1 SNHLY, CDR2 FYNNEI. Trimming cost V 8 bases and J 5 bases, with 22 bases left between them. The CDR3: CASSTPRGVVDEQYF. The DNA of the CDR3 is TGTGCCAGCTCAACCCCCAGGGGTGTGGTGGACGAGCAGTACTTC. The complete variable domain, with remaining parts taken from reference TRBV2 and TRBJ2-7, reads EPEVTQTPSHQVTQMGQEVILRCVPISNHLYFYWYRQILGQKVEFLVSFYNNEISEKSEIFDDQFSVERPDGSNFTLKIRSTKLEDSAMYFCASSTPRGVVDEQYFGPGTRLTVT.

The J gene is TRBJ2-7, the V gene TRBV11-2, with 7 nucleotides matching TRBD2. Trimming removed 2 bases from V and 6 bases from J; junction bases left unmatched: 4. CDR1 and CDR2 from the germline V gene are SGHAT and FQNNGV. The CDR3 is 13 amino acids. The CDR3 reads CASSLRGVREQYF. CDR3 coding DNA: TGTGCCAGCAGCTTACGGGGGGTTCGCGAGCAGTACTTC.

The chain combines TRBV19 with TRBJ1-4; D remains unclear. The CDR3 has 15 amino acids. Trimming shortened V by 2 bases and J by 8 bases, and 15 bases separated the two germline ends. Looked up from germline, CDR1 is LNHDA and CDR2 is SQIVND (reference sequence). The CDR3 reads CASSISDPQREKLFF. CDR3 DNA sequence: TGTGCCAGTAGTATATCGGACCCCCAGCGGGAAAAACTGTTTTTT.

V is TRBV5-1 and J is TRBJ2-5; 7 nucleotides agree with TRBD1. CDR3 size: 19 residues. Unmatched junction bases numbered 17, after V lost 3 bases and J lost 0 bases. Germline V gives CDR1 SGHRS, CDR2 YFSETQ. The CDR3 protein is CASSSFKSNDRAYQETQYF. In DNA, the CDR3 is TGCGCCAGCAGCTCTTTTAAATCAAACGACAGGGCCTACCAAGAGACCCAGTACTTC.

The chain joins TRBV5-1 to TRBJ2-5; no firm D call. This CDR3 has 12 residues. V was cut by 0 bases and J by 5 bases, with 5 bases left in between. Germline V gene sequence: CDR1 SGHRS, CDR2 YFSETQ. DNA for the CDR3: TGCGCCAGCAGCTTGGCAGGTGAGACCCAGTACTTC. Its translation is CASSLAGETQYF.

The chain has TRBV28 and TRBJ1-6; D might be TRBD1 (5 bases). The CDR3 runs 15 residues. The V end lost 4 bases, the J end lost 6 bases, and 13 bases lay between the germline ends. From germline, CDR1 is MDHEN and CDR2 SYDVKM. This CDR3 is CASSWDPGPNSPLHF. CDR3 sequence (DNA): TGTGCCAGCAGTTGGGACCCGGGACCTAATTCACCCCTCCACTTT.

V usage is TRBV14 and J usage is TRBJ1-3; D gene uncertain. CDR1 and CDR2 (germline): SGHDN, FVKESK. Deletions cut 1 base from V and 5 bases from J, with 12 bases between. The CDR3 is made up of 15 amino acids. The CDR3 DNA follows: TGTGCCAGCAGCCAAGGCCGCAGGCACAGAAACACCATATATTTT. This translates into CASSQGRRHRNTIYF.

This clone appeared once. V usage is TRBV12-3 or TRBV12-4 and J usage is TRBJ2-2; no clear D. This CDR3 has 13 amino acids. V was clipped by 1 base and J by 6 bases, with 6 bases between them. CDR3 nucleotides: TGTGCCAGCAGTTTAGTCAGTCCCGGGGAGCTGTTTTTT. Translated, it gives CASSLVSPGELFF.

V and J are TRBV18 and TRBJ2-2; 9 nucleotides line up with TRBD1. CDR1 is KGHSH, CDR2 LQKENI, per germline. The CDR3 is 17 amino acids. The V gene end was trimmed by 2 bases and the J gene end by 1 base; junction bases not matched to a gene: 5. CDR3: CASSPEQGALNTGELFF. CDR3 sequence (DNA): TGTGCCAGCTCACCAGAACAGGGGGCCCTGAACACCGGGGAGCTGTTTTTT.

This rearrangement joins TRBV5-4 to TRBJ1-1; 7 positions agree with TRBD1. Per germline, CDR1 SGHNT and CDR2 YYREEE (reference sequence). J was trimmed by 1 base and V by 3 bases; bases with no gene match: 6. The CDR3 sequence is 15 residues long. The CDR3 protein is CASSWGQHKNTEAFF. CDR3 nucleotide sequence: TGTGCCAGCAGCTGGGGACAGCATAAGAACACTGAAGCTTTCTTT.